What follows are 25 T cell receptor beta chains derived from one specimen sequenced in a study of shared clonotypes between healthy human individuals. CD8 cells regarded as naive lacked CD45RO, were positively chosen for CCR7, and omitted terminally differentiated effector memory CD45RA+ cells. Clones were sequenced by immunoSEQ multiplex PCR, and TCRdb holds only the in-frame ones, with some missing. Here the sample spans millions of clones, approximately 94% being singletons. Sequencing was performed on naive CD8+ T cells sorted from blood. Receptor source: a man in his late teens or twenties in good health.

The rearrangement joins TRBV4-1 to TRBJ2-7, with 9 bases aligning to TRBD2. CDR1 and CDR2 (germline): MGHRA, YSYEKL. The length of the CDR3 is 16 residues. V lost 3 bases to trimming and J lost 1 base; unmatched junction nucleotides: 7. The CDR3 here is CASSHASGGPSYEQYF. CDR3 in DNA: TGCGCCAGCAGCCATGCGAGCGGGGGGCCTTCCTACGAGCAGTACTTC.

This chain's CDR3 is CASSYRRGDTQYF. The CDR3 bases are TGTGCCAGCAGCTATCGGAGGGGGGATACGCAGTATTTT. This sequence joins TRBV28 and TRBJ2-3, with D perhaps assigned TRBD1 or TRBD2 (6 bases each). The CDR3 loop spans 13 amino acids. Trimming removed 6 bases at V and 6 bases at J, with 13 bases between. Germline V lookup: CDR1 MDHEN, CDR2 SYDVKM. Drawing the rest from reference TRBV28 and TRBJ2-3, the complete variable domain is DVKVTQSSRYLVKRTGEKVFLECVQDMDHENMFWYRQDPGLGLRLIYFSYDVKMKEKGDIPEGYSVSREKKERFSLILESASTNQTSMYLCASSYRRGDTQYFGPGTRLTVL.

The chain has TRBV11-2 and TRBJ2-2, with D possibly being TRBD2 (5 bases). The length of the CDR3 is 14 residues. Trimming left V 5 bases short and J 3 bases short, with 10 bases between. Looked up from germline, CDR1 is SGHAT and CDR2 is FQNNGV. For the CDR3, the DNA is TGTGCCAGCAGCGTTTTGCGGGACACCGGGGAGCTGTTTTTT. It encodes CASSVLRDTGELFF.

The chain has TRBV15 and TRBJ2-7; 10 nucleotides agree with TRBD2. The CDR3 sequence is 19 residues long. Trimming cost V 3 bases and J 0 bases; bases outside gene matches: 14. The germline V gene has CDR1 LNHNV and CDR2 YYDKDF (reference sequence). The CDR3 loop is CATSSPGLAYEVASYEQYF. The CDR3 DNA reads TGTGCCACCAGCAGCCCGGGACTAGCGTACGAAGTTGCCTCCTACGAGCAGTACTTC.

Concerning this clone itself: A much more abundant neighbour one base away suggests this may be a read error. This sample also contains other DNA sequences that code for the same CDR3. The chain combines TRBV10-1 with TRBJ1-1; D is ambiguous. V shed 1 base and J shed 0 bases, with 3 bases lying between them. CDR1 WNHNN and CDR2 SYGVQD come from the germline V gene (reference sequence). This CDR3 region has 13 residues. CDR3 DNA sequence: TGCGCCAGCAGTGAGTTGATGAACACTGAAGCTTTCTTT. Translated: CASSELMNTEAFF.

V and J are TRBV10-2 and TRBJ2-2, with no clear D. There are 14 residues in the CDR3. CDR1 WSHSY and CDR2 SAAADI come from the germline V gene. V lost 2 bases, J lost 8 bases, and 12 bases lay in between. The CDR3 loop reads CASSEVGLGGELFF. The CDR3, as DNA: TGCGCCAGCAGTGAGGTTGGCCTCGGAGGGGAGCTGTTTTTT.

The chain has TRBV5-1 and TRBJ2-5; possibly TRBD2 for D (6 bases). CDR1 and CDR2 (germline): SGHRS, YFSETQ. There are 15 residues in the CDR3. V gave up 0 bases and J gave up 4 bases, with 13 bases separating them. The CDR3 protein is CASSLAFGGRETQYF. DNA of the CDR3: TGCGCCAGCAGCTTGGCTTTTGGGGGGAGAGAGACCCAGTACTTC. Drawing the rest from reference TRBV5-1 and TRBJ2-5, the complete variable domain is KAGVTQTPRYLIKTRGQQVTLSCSPISGHRSVSWYQQTPGQGLQFLFEYFSETQRNKGNFPGRFSGRQFSNSRSEMNVSTLELGDSALYLCASSLAFGGRETQYFGPGTRLLVL.

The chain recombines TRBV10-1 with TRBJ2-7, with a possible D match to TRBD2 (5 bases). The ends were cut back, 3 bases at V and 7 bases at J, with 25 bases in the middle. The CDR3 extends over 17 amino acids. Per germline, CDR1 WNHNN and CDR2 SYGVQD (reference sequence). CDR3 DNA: TGCGCCAGCAGTGACCCAGGACTTCACTACCTTACGGAGGAGCAGTACTTC. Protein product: CASSDPGLHYLTEEQYF.

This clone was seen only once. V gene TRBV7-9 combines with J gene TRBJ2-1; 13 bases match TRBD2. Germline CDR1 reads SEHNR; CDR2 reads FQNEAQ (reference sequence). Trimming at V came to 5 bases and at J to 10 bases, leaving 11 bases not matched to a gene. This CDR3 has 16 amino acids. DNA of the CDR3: TGTGCCAGCAGCCTACCGGGACTAGCGGGACTCCGGGAGCAGTTCTTC. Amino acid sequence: CASSLPGLAGLREQFF.

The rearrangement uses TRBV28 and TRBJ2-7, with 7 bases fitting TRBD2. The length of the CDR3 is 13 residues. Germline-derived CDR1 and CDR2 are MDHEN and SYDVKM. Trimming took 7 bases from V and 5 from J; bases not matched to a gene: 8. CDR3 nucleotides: TGTGCCAGCACCCGACCGACTAGCAACGAGCAGTACTTC. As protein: CASTRPTSNEQYF.

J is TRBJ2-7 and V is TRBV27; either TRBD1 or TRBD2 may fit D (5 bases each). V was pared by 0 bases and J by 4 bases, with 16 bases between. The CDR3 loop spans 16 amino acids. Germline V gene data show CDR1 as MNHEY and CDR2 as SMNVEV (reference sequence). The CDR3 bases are TGTGCCAGCAGTTTATCGTGGGACGGTGCATTTTACGAGCAGTACTTC. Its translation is CASSLSWDGAFYEQYF.

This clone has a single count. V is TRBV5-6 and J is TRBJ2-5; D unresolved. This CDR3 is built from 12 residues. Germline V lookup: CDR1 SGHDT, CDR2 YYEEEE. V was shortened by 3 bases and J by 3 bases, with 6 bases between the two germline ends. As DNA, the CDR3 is TGTGCCAGCAGCTCTCTCGAAGAGACCCAGTACTTC. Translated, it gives CASSSLEETQYF.

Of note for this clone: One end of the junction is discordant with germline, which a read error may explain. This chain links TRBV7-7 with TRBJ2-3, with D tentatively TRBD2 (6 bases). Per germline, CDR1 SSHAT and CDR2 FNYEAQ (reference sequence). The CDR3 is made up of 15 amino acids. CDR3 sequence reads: CASSLRDSFLDTQYF. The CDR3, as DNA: TGTGCTAGCAGCTTACGGGACTCCTTCCTGGATACGCAGTATTTT.

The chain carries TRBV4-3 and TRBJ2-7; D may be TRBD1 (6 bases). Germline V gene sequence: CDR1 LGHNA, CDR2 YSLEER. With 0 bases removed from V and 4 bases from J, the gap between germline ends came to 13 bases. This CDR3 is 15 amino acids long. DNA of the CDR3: TGCGCCAGCAGCCAAGATATCAGGGGCGCATACGAGCAGTACTTC. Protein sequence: CASSQDIRGAYEQYF.

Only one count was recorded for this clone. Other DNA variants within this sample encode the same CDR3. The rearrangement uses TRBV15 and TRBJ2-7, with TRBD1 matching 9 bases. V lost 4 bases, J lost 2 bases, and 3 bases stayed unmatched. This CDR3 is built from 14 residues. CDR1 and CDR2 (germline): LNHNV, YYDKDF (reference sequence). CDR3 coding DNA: TGTGCCACCAGCACCGGGACAGGGACCTACGAGCAGTACTTC. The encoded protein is CATSTGTGTYEQYF.

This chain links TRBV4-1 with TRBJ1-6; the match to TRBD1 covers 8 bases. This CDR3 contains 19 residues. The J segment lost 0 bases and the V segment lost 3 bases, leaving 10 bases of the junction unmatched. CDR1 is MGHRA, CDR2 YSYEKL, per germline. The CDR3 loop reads CASSQTAQGASSYNSPLHF. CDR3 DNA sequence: TGCGCCAGCAGCCAGACGGCGCAGGGGGCGAGCTCCTATAATTCACCCCTCCACTTT.

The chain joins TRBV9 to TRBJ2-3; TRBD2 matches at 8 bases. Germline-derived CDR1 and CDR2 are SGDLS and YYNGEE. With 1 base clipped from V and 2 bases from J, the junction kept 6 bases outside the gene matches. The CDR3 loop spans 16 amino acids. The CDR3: CASSVPSGGLTDTQYF. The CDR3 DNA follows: TGTGCCAGCAGCGTACCGAGCGGGGGCCTCACAGATACGCAGTATTTT. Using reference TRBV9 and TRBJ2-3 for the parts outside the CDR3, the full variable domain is DSGVTQTPKHLITATGQRVTLRCSPRSGDLSVYWYQQSLDQGLQFLIQYYNGEERAKGNILERFSAQQFPDLHSELNLSSLELGDSALYFCASSVPSGGLTDTQYFGPGTRLTVL.

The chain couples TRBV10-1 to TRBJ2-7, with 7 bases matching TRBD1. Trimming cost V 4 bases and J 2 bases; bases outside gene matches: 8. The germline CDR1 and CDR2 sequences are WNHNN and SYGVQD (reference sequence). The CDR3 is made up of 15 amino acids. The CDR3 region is CASSVGQATPYEQYF. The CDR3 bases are TGCGCCAGCAGTGTAGGACAGGCCACCCCCTACGAGCAGTACTTC.

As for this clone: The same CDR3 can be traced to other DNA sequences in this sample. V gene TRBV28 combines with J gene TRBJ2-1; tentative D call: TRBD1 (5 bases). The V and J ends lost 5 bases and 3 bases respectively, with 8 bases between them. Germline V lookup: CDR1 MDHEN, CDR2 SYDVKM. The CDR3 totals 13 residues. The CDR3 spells CASSLGVYNEQFF. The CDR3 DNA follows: TGTGCCAGCAGTCTAGGGGTCTACAATGAGCAGTTCTTC.

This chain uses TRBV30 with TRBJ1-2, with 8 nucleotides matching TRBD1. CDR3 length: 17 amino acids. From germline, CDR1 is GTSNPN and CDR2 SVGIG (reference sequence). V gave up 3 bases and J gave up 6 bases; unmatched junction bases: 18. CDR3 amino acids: CAWREPYLDREVDGYTF. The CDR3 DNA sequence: TGTGCCTGGAGAGAACCCTATCTGGACAGGGAGGTAGATGGCTACACCTTC.

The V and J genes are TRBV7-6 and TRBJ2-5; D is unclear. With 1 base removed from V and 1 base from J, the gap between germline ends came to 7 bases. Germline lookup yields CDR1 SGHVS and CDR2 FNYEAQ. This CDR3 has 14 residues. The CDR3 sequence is CASSLVGFQETQYF. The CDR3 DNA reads TGTGCCAGCAGCTTAGTAGGTTTCCAAGAGACCCAGTACTTC. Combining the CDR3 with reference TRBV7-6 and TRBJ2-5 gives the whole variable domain GAGVSQSPRYKVTKRGQDVALRCDPISGHVSLYWYRQALGQGPEFLTYFNYEAQQDKSGLPNDRFSAERPEGSISTLTIQRTEQRDSAMYRCASSLVGFQETQYFGPGTRLLVL.

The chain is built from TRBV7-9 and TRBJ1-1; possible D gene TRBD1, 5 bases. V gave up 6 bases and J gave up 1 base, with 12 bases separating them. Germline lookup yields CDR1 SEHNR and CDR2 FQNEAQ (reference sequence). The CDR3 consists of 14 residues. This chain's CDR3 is CASSPQERNTEAFF. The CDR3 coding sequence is TGTGCCAGCAGTCCACAGGAGAGGAACACTGAAGCTTTCTTT.

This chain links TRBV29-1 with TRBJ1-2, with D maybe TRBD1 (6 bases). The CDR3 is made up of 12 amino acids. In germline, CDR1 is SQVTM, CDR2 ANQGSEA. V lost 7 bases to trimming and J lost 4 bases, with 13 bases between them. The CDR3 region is CSAGDGFYGYTF. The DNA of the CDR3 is TGCAGCGCAGGGGACGGCTTCTATGGCTACACCTTC.

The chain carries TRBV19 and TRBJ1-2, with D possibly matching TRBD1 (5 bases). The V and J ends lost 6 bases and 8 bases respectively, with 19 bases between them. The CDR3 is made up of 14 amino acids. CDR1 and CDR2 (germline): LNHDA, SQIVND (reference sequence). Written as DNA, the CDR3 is TGTGCCAGTAGCATAATCGGGACCGGCCTGGGCTACACCTTC. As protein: CASSIIGTGLGYTF.

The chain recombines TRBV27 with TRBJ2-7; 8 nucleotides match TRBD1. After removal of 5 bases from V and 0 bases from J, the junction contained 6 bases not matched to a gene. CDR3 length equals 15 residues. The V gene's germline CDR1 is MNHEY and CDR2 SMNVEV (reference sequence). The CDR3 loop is CASSADRGRSYEQYF. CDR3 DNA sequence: TGTGCCAGCAGTGCCGACAGGGGCCGCTCCTACGAGCAGTACTTC.